The 23 T cell receptor beta chains below all came from one sample that was sequenced in a study of cytomegalovirus exposure and HLA in healthy donors. Profiling relied on immunoSEQ multiplex PCR, and the TCRdb table lists in-frame clones only, not all of them. The data show about 150,000 clones, around 83% seen once. Sequenced: PBMCs. These receptors all come from a human donor in good health.

V and J are TRBV18 and TRBJ1-1; 7 nucleotides line up with TRBD1. The CDR3 loop spans 15 amino acids. Trimming removed 8 bases from V and 1 base from J; junction bases left unmatched: 10. Germline V CDR1 and CDR2: KGHSH, LQKENI. The CDR3 nucleotides read TGTGCCAGCAGGGACAGCACTATACCGAACACTGAAGCTTTCTTT. It codes for CASRDSTIPNTEAFF.

The gene calls are TRBV2 and TRBJ1-1, with D unresolved. Trimming removed 7 bases from V and 1 base from J, with 4 bases in between. The CDR3 is made up of 11 amino acids. Per the germline V gene, CDR1 is SNHLY and CDR2 is FYNNEI. The CDR3 spells CASIRNTEAFF. As DNA, the CDR3 is TGTGCCAGCATTCGGAACACTGAAGCTTTCTTT.

The V call is TRBV13, the J call TRBJ2-5, with D tentatively TRBD1 (6 bases). CDR3 length: 14 amino acids. Germline CDR1 reads PRHDT; CDR2 reads FYEKMQ (reference sequence). Deletions cut 5 bases from V and 4 bases from J, with 14 bases between. The CDR3, as DNA: TGTGCCAGCAGCCAGCCGGGACAAGGAGAGACCCAGTACTTC. Translating gives CASSQPGQGETQYF.

The chain combines TRBV6-1 with TRBJ2-1; 8 bases line up with TRBD1. CDR1 is MNHNS and CDR2 is SASEGT in the germline V gene. This CDR3 has 15 residues. The V segment lost 6 bases and the J segment 3 bases; nucleotides outside the gene matches: 7. The DNA of the CDR3 is TGTGCCAGCAGGGCCACAGGGGGTAACTACAATGAGCAGTTCTTC. Encoded protein: CASRATGGNYNEQFF.

The CDR3 bases are TGTGCCAGCAGTCCCTCGACAGGGTATCGGTATGGCTACACCTTC. Residues: CASSPSTGYRYGYTF. The J gene is TRBJ1-2, the V gene TRBV27; the match to TRBD1 covers 7 bases. The J segment lost 5 bases and the V segment lost 5 bases, leaving 11 bases of the junction unmatched. The CDR3 is 15 residues long. The germline CDR1 and CDR2 sequences are MNHEY and SMNVEV (reference sequence).

The chain carries TRBV5-6 and TRBJ2-7; D might be TRBD1 (6 bases). CDR3 length: 13 amino acids. In germline, CDR1 is SGHDT, CDR2 YYEEEE. The V and J ends lost 0 bases and 10 bases respectively, with 14 bases between them. For the CDR3, the DNA is TGTGCCAGCAGCTTGGGGGGACATGGAGGACAGTACTTC. Protein product: CASSLGGHGGQYF.

V is TRBV9 and J is TRBJ1-3; TRBD1 is a possible D gene (5 bases). The CDR3 length is 15 residues. Trimming cost V 3 bases and J 0 bases, with 10 bases left between them. The V gene's germline CDR1 is SGDLS and CDR2 YYNGEE. The CDR3 is CASSATGYSGNTIYF. CDR3 nucleotide sequence: TGTGCCAGCAGCGCAACAGGCTACTCTGGAAACACCATATATTTT.

The chain has TRBV23-1 and TRBJ2-7; the match to TRBD2 covers 9 bases. TRBV23-1 falls under the ORF class, with uncertain function. This CDR3 is 19 amino acids long. J lost 1 base, V lost 0 bases, and 13 bases had no gene match. Written as DNA, the CDR3 is TGCGCCAGCAGTCAATCTCAGCGGGGGGCCCCGCCCGCTTCCTACGAGCAGTACTTC. Translated: CASSQSQRGAPPASYEQYF.

V and J are TRBV19 and TRBJ2-7; 8 nucleotides agree with TRBD1. This CDR3 spans 15 amino acids. V was clipped by 6 bases and J by 3 bases; unmatched bases: 10. CDR1 LNHDA and CDR2 SQIVND come from the germline V gene (reference sequence). CDR3 in amino acids: CASSPTWDRSYEQYF. In nucleotides, the CDR3 is TGTGCCAGTAGCCCCACGTGGGACAGGAGCTACGAGCAGTACTTC.

V gene TRBV2 combines with J gene TRBJ2-2, with 7 bases that match TRBD2. Germline V gives CDR1 SNHLY, CDR2 FYNNEI. The CDR3 covers 17 residues. V was clipped by 2 bases and J by 4 bases; unmatched bases: 10. The CDR3 DNA sequence: TGTGCCAGCAGTGAATATGCCGCGGGAGTCGGCACCGGGGAGCTGTTTTTT. Its translation is CASSEYAAGVGTGELFF. The full variable domain, with the rest looked up from reference TRBV2 and TRBJ2-2, is EPEVTQTPSHQVTQMGQEVILRCVPISNHLYFYWYRQILGQKVEFLVSFYNNEISEKSEIFDDQFSVERPDGSNFTLKIRSTKLEDSAMYFCASSEYAAGVGTGELFFGEGSRLTVL.

The chain has TRBV30 and TRBJ2-7; the match to TRBD1 covers 8 bases. V trimming: 1 base; J trimming: 9 bases; junction bases outside the gene matches: 2. Germline V gene lookup returns CDR1 GTSNPN and CDR2 SVGIG (reference sequence). There are 11 residues in the CDR3. CDR3 in amino acids: CAWSGQGWQYF. CDR3 bases: TGTGCCTGGAGTGGACAGGGGTGGCAGTACTTC.

This sequence joins TRBV7-2 and TRBJ2-6, with D perhaps matching TRBD2 (6 bases). Per germline, CDR1 SGHTA and CDR2 FQGNSA. Trimming removed 3 bases at V and 0 bases at J, with 15 bases between. This CDR3 has 18 amino acids. Written as DNA, the CDR3 is TGTGCCAGCAGCTTCCACGCCGGGGGAAGCTCTGGGGCCAACGTCCTGACTTTC. Translation gives CASSFHAGGSSGANVLTF.

V usage is TRBV20-1 and J usage is TRBJ2-7; a weak D match, TRBD1 (6 bases). The CDR3 is 11 amino acids. Trimming stripped 1 base from V and 12 bases from J, with 13 bases between. CDR1 is DFQATT and CDR2 is SNEGSKA in the germline V gene (reference sequence). The chain's CDR3 is CSARVGGAPYF. CDR3 DNA sequence: TGCAGTGCTAGAGTAGGGGGAGCCCCGTACTTC.

The V and J genes are TRBV27 and TRBJ2-7, with D possibly matching TRBD1 (6 bases). V lost 8 bases and J 6 bases, leaving 23 bases between the germline ends. The V gene's germline CDR1 is MNHEY and CDR2 SMNVEV (reference sequence). This CDR3 spans 15 amino acids. The CDR3 nucleotides read TGTGCCAGCGTACACGATCCTACAGGGACGGGCGAGCAGTACTTC. This encodes CASVHDPTGTGEQYF.

The J gene is TRBJ2-7, the V gene TRBV19, with D possibly matching TRBD1 (5 bases). V was pared by 6 bases and J by 0 bases, with 15 bases between. Germline V gene lookup returns CDR1 LNHDA and CDR2 SQIVND (reference sequence). The CDR3 extends over 15 amino acids. The CDR3 loop reads CASSMSWGYSYEQYF. The CDR3 bases are TGTGCCAGTAGCATGTCCTGGGGCTACTCCTACGAGCAGTACTTC.

The chain joins TRBV19 to TRBJ1-1, with a tentative D call TRBD1 (6 bases). Trimming took off 6 bases at V and 1 base at J, with 9 bases between the two ends. The length of the CDR3 is 13 residues. The germline gives CDR1 LNHDA, CDR2 SQIVND (reference sequence). The CDR3, as DNA: TGTGCCAGTAGCAAACAGGGGAACACTGAAGCTTTCTTT. It is translated as CASSKQGNTEAFF.

This clone came up a few times. The genes are TRBV7-3 and TRBJ2-2, with D hard to call. Trimming pared 2 bases from V and 7 bases from J, leaving 5 bases between. The CDR3 has 12 residues. Germline CDR1 SGHTA, CDR2 FQGTGA. This CDR3 reads CASSLPRGELFF. The CDR3 DNA reads TGTGCCAGCAGCTTACCCCGCGGGGAGCTGTTTTTT.

The chain links TRBV18 to TRBJ2-7; 7 nucleotides agree with TRBD1. CDR1 KGHSH and CDR2 LQKENI come from the germline V gene. The V and J ends lost 1 base and 3 bases, in that order; junction bases with no gene match: 6. CDR3 length: 15 amino acids. In DNA form, the CDR3 reads TGTGCCAGCTCACCACTGGCAGGGGGTAGCTACGAGCAGTACTTC. It encodes CASSPLAGGSYEQYF.

The V gene is TRBV7-2, the J gene TRBJ2-1, with 14 bases lining up with TRBD2. The CDR3 loop spans 14 amino acids. The trim removed 3 bases at V and 9 bases at J, leaving 1 base unmatched. The germline gives CDR1 SGHTA, CDR2 FQGNSA. The CDR3 DNA follows: TGTGCCAGCAGCTTTGGACTAGCGGGGGGTGAGCAGTTCTTC. This codes for CASSFGLAGGEQFF. The complete variable domain, with remaining parts taken from reference TRBV7-2 and TRBJ2-1, reads GAGVSQSPSNKVTEKGKDVELRCDPISGHTALYWYRQSLGQGLEFLIYFQGNSAPDKSGLPSDRFSAERTGGSVSTLTIQRTQQEDSAVYLCASSFGLAGGEQFFGPGTRLTVL.

The chain combines TRBV29-1 with TRBJ2-5; 8 bases line up with TRBD1. CDR1 is SQVTM, CDR2 ANQGSEA, per germline. With V trimmed by 4 bases and J by 4 bases, 5 bases remained unmatched. This CDR3 region has 13 residues. CDR3 region: CSVVSTGAETQYF. CDR3 in DNA: TGCAGCGTTGTCTCGACAGGGGCAGAGACCCAGTACTTC.

The V and J genes are TRBV9 and TRBJ1-3; D possibly corresponds to TRBD1 (5 bases). This CDR3 is 13 amino acids long. Germline V lookup: CDR1 SGDLS, CDR2 YYNGEE. Trimming stripped 1 base from V and 8 bases from J, with 10 bases between. DNA for the CDR3: TGTGCCAGCAGCGTACAGGGTCTGGACACCATATATTTT. It encodes CASSVQGLDTIYF.

V and J are TRBV7-3 and TRBJ2-2; D possibly corresponds to TRBD2 (6 bases). V lost 0 bases to trimming and J lost 5 bases, with 7 bases between them. CDR1 is SGHTA and CDR2 is FQGTGA in the germline V gene. CDR3 length: 14 amino acids. This CDR3 reads CASSLTGGTGELFF. Written as DNA, the CDR3 is TGTGCCAGCAGCTTAACCGGGGGAACCGGGGAGCTGTTTTTT. Drawing the rest from reference TRBV7-3 and TRBJ2-2, the complete variable domain is GAGVSQTPSNKVTEKGKYVELRCDPISGHTALYWYRQSLGQGPEFLIYFQGTGAADDSGLPNDRFFAVRPEGSVSTLKIQRTERGDSAVYLCASSLTGGTGELFFGEGSRLTVL.

The chain is built from TRBV9 and TRBJ1-1; 8 bases are shared with TRBD1. V gave up 4 bases and J gave up 7 bases; unmatched junction bases: 9. Germline V lookup: CDR1 SGDLS, CDR2 YYNGEE. The CDR3 sequence is 14 residues long. The CDR3 spells CASSSGGKSHEAFF. DNA for the CDR3: TGTGCCAGCAGCTCAGGGGGCAAATCGCATGAAGCTTTCTTT.